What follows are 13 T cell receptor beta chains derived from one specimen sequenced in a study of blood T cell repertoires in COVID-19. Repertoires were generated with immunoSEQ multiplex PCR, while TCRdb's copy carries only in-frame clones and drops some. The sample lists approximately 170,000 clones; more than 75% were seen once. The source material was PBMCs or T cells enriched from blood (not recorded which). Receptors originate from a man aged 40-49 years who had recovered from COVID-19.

CDR3 DNA sequence: TGTGCCAGCAGCCCCCGGGACAGGGAGGGATCACCCCTCCACTTT. Its translation: CASSPRDREGSPLHF. The V gene is TRBV13, the J gene TRBJ1-6; 9 nucleotides agree with TRBD1. V was clipped by 5 bases and J by 10 bases; unmatched bases: 9. The CDR3 extends over 15 amino acids. From germline, CDR1 is PRHDT and CDR2 FYEKMQ (reference sequence).

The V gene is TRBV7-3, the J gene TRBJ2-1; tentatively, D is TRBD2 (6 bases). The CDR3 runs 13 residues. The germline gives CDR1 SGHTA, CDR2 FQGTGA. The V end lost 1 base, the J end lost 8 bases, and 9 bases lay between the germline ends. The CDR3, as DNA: TGTGCCAGCAGCTTAAGGGGCGGGGATGAGCAGTTCTTC. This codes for CASSLRGGDEQFF.

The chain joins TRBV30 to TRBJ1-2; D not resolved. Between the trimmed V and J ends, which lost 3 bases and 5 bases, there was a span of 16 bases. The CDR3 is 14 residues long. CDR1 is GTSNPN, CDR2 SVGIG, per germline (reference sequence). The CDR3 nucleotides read TGTGCCTGGAGCCCCCCCGTCAGGAATTATGGCTACACCTTC. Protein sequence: CAWSPPVRNYGYTF.

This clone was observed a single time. The CDR3 loop reads CASSIFGQGSYNEQFF. The CDR3 DNA follows: TGTGCCAGTAGTATATTCGGACAGGGGAGCTACAATGAGCAGTTCTTC. The V gene is TRBV19, the J gene TRBJ2-1, with 9 bases matching TRBD1. CDR1 and CDR2 from the germline V gene are LNHDA and SQIVND (reference sequence). V trimming: 2 bases; J trimming: 3 bases; junction bases outside the gene matches: 5. The CDR3 is 16 residues long.

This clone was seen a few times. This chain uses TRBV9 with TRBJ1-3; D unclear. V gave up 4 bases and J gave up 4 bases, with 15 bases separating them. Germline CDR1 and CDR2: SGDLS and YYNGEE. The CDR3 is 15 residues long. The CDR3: CASSLSWGGGNTIYF. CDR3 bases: TGTGCCAGCAGCCTCAGCTGGGGAGGCGGAAACACCATATATTTT.

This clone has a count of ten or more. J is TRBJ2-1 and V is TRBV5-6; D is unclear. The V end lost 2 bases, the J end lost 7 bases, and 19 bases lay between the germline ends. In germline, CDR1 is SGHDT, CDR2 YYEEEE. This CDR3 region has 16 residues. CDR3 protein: CASSFGYRSSRNEQFF. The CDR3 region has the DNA TGTGCCAGCAGCTTCGGGTATCGGAGCTCGCGGAATGAGCAGTTCTTC.

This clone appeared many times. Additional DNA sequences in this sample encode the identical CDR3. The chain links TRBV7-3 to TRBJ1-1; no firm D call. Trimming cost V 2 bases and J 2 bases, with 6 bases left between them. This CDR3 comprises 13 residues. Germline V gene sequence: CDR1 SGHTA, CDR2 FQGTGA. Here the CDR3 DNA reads TGTGCCAGCAGCTTATCGGTTAACACTGAAGCTTTCTTT. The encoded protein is CASSLSVNTEAFF.

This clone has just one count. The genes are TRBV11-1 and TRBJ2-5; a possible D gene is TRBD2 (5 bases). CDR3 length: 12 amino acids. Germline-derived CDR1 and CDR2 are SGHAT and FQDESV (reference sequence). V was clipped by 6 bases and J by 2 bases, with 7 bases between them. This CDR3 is CASSGEQETQYF. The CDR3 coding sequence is TGTGCCAGCAGTGGGGAGCAAGAGACCCAGTACTTC.

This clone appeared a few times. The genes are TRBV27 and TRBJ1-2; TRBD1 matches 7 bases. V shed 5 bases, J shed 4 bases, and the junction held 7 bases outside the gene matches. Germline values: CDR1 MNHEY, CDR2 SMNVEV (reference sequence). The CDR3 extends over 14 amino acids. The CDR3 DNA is TGTGCCAGCAGTGCACAGGGGTCGGGCTATGGCTACACCTTC. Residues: CASSAQGSGYGYTF.

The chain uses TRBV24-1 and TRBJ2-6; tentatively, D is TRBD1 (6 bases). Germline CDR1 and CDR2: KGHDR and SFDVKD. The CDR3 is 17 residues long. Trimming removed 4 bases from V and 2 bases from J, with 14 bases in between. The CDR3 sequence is CATSDPGHVAGANVLTF. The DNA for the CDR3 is TGTGCCACCAGTGACCCGGGACACGTGGCTGGGGCCAACGTCCTGACTTTC.

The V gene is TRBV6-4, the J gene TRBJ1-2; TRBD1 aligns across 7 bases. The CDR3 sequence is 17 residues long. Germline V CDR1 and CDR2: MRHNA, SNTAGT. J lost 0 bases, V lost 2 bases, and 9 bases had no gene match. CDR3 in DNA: TGTGCCAGCAGTGACCGGGGCGACAGGGCTACTAACTATGGCTACACCTTC. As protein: CASSDRGDRATNYGYTF.

The CDR3 region has the DNA TGTGCCAGCAGCCACCGGACTAGCGCAGTGTACAATGAGCAGTTCTTC. Its translation: CASSHRTSAVYNEQFF. The V gene is TRBV3-1 (or the pseudogene TRBV3-2), the J gene TRBJ2-1, with 9 bases aligning to TRBD2. The CDR3 covers 16 residues. The V and J ends lost 3 bases and 4 bases, in that order; junction bases with no gene match: 7. Per germline, CDR1 LGHDT and CDR2 YNNKEL (reference sequence).

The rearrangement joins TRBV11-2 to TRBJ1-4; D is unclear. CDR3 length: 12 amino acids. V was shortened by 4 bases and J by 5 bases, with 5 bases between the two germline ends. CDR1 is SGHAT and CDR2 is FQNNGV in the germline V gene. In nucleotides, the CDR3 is TGTGCCAGCAGCTCCTACAATGAAAAACTGTTTTTT. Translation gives CASSSYNEKLFF. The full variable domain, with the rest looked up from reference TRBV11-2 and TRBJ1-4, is EAGVAQSPRYKIIEKRQSVAFWCNPISGHATLYWYQQILGQGPKLLIQFQNNGVVDDSQLPKDRFSAERLKGVDSTLKIQPAKLEDSAVYLCASSSYNEKLFFGSGTQLSVL.